What follows is one T cell receptor (beta chain) and its context. What it binds is not known. Repertoires were generated with immunoSEQ multiplex PCR, while TCRdb's copy carries only in-frame clones and drops some. The sample shows some 150,000 clones, approximately 89% of them seen only once. This record comes from a study of T cell responses to AZD1222 COVID-19 vaccine. Study context: Second-dose groups at about 4 or about 12 weeks were pooled. Regarding the study as a whole: Donor demographics were predominantly white British with a female majority; clonal diversity may be underestimated. Only a handful of individuals given AZD1222 were seropositive at baseline.

CDR3 length equals 11 residues. V was pared by 3 bases and J by 3 bases, with 4 bases between. Germline CDR1 reads SGHNT; CDR2 reads YYREEE (reference sequence). This chain connects TRBV5-4 to TRBJ2-7; D uncertain. The TCR comes from an adult in good health. Sequences were derived from peripheral blood, sampled on day 0 of AZD1222 vaccination. The DNA of the CDR3 is TGTGCCAGCAGCTCGGACTACGAGCAGTACTTC. Its translation is CASSSDYEQYF.